Each of the 21 T cell receptor beta chains below was sequenced from the same sample in a study of OX40 agonist ivuxolimab in advanced cancers. Library construction relied on the immunoSEQ multiplex PCR assay. In TCRdb, the immuneACCESS table is reduced to in-frame sequences with V and J assigned. These tables do not hold every clone; where another copy was compared, an unresolved V gene accounts for under half, and the others remain unexplained. The sample includes 12,000 or so clones, with 60% to 85% observed a single time. Roughly 40% of the sample is taken by the ten largest. Sample: CD4+ or CD8+ T cells sorted from blood, taken in a trial of the OX40 agonist ivuxolimab. These receptors came from an adult with an advanced solid tumor such as melanoma, head and neck, liver or kidney cancer.

The genes are TRBV11-1 and TRBJ2-7, with D perhaps being TRBD1 or TRBD2 (5 bases each). Germline loops: CDR1 SGHAT, CDR2 FQDESV (reference sequence). V lost 1 base to trimming and J lost 5 bases, with 12 bases between them. This CDR3 region has 14 residues. CDR3 amino acids: CASSLDRGGHEQYF. DNA for the CDR3: TGTGCCAGCAGCTTAGACCGGGGCGGCCACGAGCAGTACTTC.

The V gene is TRBV6-5, the J gene TRBJ2-7, with D unclear. The CDR3 loop spans 14 amino acids. The germline V and J ends were trimmed by 0 bases and 1 base, with 7 bases remaining between them. Germline lookup yields CDR1 MNHEY and CDR2 SVGAGI. The CDR3 spells CASSYSGNSYEQYF. CDR3 nucleotides: TGTGCCAGCAGTTACTCGGGGAATTCCTACGAGCAGTACTTC.

This rearrangement joins TRBV9 to TRBJ2-1; 8 nucleotides match TRBD2. Trimming at V came to 0 bases and at J to 10 bases, leaving 9 bases not matched to a gene. Germline CDR1 reads SGDLS; CDR2 reads YYNGEE. The CDR3 is 15 amino acids. This CDR3 is CASSVGRTSSKEQFF. In nucleotides, the CDR3 is TGTGCCAGCAGCGTAGGTCGGACTAGCTCAAAGGAGCAGTTCTTC. The variable domain in full, with the rest retrieved from reference TRBV9 and TRBJ2-1, is DSGVTQTPKHLITATGQRVTLRCSPRSGDLSVYWYQQSLDQGLQFLIQYYNGEERAKGNILERFSAQQFPDLHSELNLSSLELGDSALYFCASSVGRTSSKEQFFGPGTRLTVL.

The rearrangement links TRBV19 to TRBJ1-6; no reliable D call. The CDR3 runs 20 residues. Trimming shortened V by 9 bases and J by 0 bases, and 27 bases separated the two germline ends. Looked up from germline, CDR1 is LNHDA and CDR2 is SQIVND (reference sequence). CDR3 DNA: TGTGCCAGCGGGTCAGGCGTAGGCATGGACTACAGCTCCTATAATTCACCCCTCCACTTT. Protein product: CASGSGVGMDYSSYNSPLHF.

V gene TRBV7-4 combines with J gene TRBJ1-5; D is unclear. V was shortened by 8 bases and J by 9 bases, with 5 bases between the two germline ends. The germline gives CDR1 SGHVT, CDR2 SQSDAQ. The CDR3 sequence is 9 residues long. CDR3 region: CASDPPQHF. DNA of the CDR3: TGTGCCAGCGATCCGCCCCAGCATTTT. Full variable domain (rest looked up from reference TRBV7-4 and TRBJ1-5): GAGVSQSPRYKVAKRGRDVALRCDSISGHVTLYWYRQTLGQGSEVLTYSQSDAQRDKSGRPSGRFSAERPERSVSTLKIQRTEQGDSAVYLCASDPPQHFGDGTRLSIL.

The sample holds one count of this clone. The V gene is TRBV28, the J gene TRBJ1-6; weak D call: TRBD1 (5 bases). The CDR3 is made up of 15 amino acids. Germline values: CDR1 MDHEN, CDR2 SYDVKM. V was shortened by 3 bases and J by 2 bases, with 8 bases between the two germline ends. The CDR3 nucleotides are TGTGCCAGCAGTTTCAGGGCCCCCTATAATTCACCCCTCCACTTT. Its translation is CASSFRAPYNSPLHF.

The CDR3 loop reads CASSLTVSYEQYF. The CDR3 region has the DNA TGTGCCAGCAGTCTGACAGTCTCCTACGAGCAGTACTTC. This chain uses TRBV27 with TRBJ2-7; D may be TRBD1 (5 bases). V was cut by 5 bases and J by 0 bases, with 8 bases left in between. This CDR3 comprises 13 residues. CDR1 and CDR2 from the germline V gene are MNHEY and SMNVEV (reference sequence).

The gene calls are TRBV19 and TRBJ2-1, with a possible D match to TRBD2 (6 bases). Per the germline V gene, CDR1 is LNHDA and CDR2 is SQIVND (reference sequence). The ends were cut back, 7 bases at V and 3 bases at J, with 13 bases in the middle. The CDR3 totals 14 residues. In nucleotides, the CDR3 is TGTGCCAGTAAGGAGTTAGCGGACTACAATGAGCAGTTCTTC. The encoded protein is CASKELADYNEQFF.

This CDR3 is CSVEGQKQGGANYGYTF. CDR3 nucleotide sequence: TGCAGCGTTGAAGGTCAGAAACAGGGGGGCGCTAACTATGGCTACACCTTC. V usage is TRBV29-1 and J usage is TRBJ1-2; 8 bases are a match to TRBD1. The junction had 10 bases not matched to a gene; V was cut back by 1 base and J by 0 bases. The CDR3 extends over 17 amino acids. Looked up from germline, CDR1 is SQVTM and CDR2 is ANQGSEA. Full variable domain (missing parts from reference TRBV29-1 and TRBJ1-2): SAVISQKPSRDICQRGTSLTIQCQVDSQVTMMFWYRQQPGQSLTLIATANQGSEATYESGFVIDKFPISRPNLTFSTLTVSNMSPEDSSIYLCSVEGQKQGGANYGYTFGSGTRLTVV.

V is TRBV27 and J is TRBJ2-7; D is unresolved. The CDR3 contains 14 residues. V gave up 8 bases and J gave up 0 bases, with 14 bases separating them. Germline CDR1 reads MNHEY; CDR2 reads SMNVEV (reference sequence). The CDR3 loop is CASPPVSSSYEQYF. The CDR3 DNA sequence: TGTGCCAGCCCCCCGGTTTCAAGCTCCTACGAGCAGTACTTC.

CDR3 sequence: CASSQEETGGHYGYTF. The CDR3 DNA follows: TGCGCCAGCAGCCAAGAGGAGACAGGGGGACACTATGGCTACACCTTC. The gene calls are TRBV4-1 and TRBJ1-2; TRBD1 matches at 9 bases. Germline V gene data show CDR1 as MGHRA and CDR2 as YSYEKL. The CDR3 totals 16 residues. Trimming at V came to 0 bases and at J to 3 bases, leaving 5 bases not matched to a gene.

This chain joins TRBV2 and TRBJ1-1, with unresolved D. The CDR3 has 12 amino acids. Germline V CDR1 and CDR2: SNHLY, FYNNEI. Trimming cost V 8 bases and J 14 bases, with 21 bases left between them. CDR3 in amino acids: CASVVGTLNLFF. The CDR3 nucleotides are TGTGCCAGCGTAGTCGGCACACTGAATCTGTTCTTT.

This clone was recorded once. The V gene is TRBV19, the J gene TRBJ2-7, with TRBD1 identical over 7 bases. The CDR3 is made up of 15 amino acids. Germline V CDR1 and CDR2: LNHDA, SQIVND (reference sequence). Trimming removed 5 bases from V and 2 bases from J; junction bases left unmatched: 9. The CDR3, as DNA: TGTGCCAGTAGTCCCGGGACAGTGTTAACCTACGAGCAGTACTTC. Residues: CASSPGTVLTYEQYF.

V usage is TRBV15 and J usage is TRBJ1-4; no clear D. Germline loops: CDR1 LNHNV, CDR2 YYDKDF (reference sequence). This CDR3 has 15 residues. Trimming stripped 0 bases from V and 8 bases from J, with 13 bases between. The CDR3 region is CATSRERYTGEKLFF. In DNA form, the CDR3 reads TGTGCCACCAGCAGAGAACGTTATACTGGAGAAAAACTGTTTTTT.

This clone was found a few times. V gene TRBV19 combines with J gene TRBJ1-5; tentative D call: TRBD1 (5 bases). CDR3 length: 16 residues. V lost 4 bases, J lost 0 bases, and 13 bases lay in between. In germline, CDR1 is LNHDA, CDR2 SQIVND (reference sequence). The CDR3 DNA follows: TGTGCCAGTAGTAGCGGGACGGACTATAGCAATCAGCCCCAGCATTTT. This translates into CASSSGTDYSNQPQHF.

This sequence joins TRBV6-1 and TRBJ2-7; D is ambiguous. Germline V gene sequence: CDR1 MNHNS, CDR2 SASEGT. The CDR3 runs 14 residues. Trimming cost V 4 bases and J 2 bases, with 12 bases left between them. CDR3 sequence: CASSGIQPPYEQYF. For the CDR3, the DNA is TGTGCCAGCAGTGGCATTCAACCTCCCTACGAGCAGTACTTC.

The V call is TRBV11-2, the J call TRBJ2-7, with no clear D. The CDR3 loop spans 15 amino acids. Germline assignment: CDR1 SGHAT and CDR2 FQNNGV. Trimming took off 6 bases at V and 0 bases at J, with 15 bases between the two ends. CDR3 sequence reads: CASSRTEHNSYEQYF. The CDR3 nucleotides read TGTGCCAGCAGTCGGACGGAGCACAACTCCTACGAGCAGTACTTC.

This clone was observed once. This sequence joins TRBV5-4 and TRBJ2-1, with 12 bases identical to TRBD2. This CDR3 spans 15 amino acids. Germline assignment: CDR1 SGHNT and CDR2 YYREEE (reference sequence). V shed 4 bases and J 10 bases; nucleotides not matched to a gene: 9. CDR3 in DNA: TGTGCCAGCAGCCCCCGGCTAGCGGGAGGGAGGGAGCAGTTCTTC. Translation gives CASSPRLAGGREQFF.

The chain couples TRBV6-5 to TRBJ1-2, with unresolved D. The germline V gene has CDR1 MNHEY and CDR2 SVGAGI. This CDR3 spans 11 amino acids. V was clipped by 2 bases and J by 2 bases, with 0 bases between them. The CDR3 bases are TGTGCCAGCAGTTACAACTATGGCTACACCTTC. Its protein product is CASSYNYGYTF.

V gene TRBV7-2 combines with J gene TRBJ2-3, with 9 bases lining up with TRBD1. CDR1 SGHTA and CDR2 FQGNSA come from the germline V gene. The CDR3 length is 16 residues. The junction had 6 bases not matched to a gene; V was cut back by 5 bases and J by 0 bases. CDR3 loop: CASSARQGGSTDTQYF. CDR3 coding DNA: TGTGCCAGCAGCGCCCGACAGGGGGGTAGCACAGATACGCAGTATTTT. The full variable domain, with the rest looked up from reference TRBV7-2 and TRBJ2-3, is GAGVSQSPSNKVTEKGKDVELRCDPISGHTALYWYRQSLGQGLEFLIYFQGNSAPDKSGLPSDRFSAERTGGSVSTLTIQRTQQEDSAVYLCASSARQGGSTDTQYFGPGTRLTVL.

This clone is deemed hyperexpanded. The V gene is TRBV19, the J gene TRBJ1-5; D unresolved. CDR3 length: 14 residues. V was shortened by 0 bases and J by 13 bases, with 16 bases between the two germline ends. From germline, CDR1 is LNHDA and CDR2 SQIVND (reference sequence). CDR3 bases: TGTGCCAGTAGTATAGAGGAGACACCACGGAAACAGCATTTT. This translates into CASSIEETPRKQHF.